The next 21 T cell receptor beta chains were all read from a single sample in a study of T cell responses to AZD1222 COVID-19 vaccine. Data came from immunoSEQ multiplex PCR; TCRdb stores just in-frame clones and leaves some out. The data show around 130,000 clones, under 95% seen once. The sample was peripheral blood, taken on day 0 of AZD1222 vaccination. These receptors originate from an adult in good health.

This chain links TRBV24-1 with TRBJ1-5, with a tentative D call TRBD1 (5 bases). This CDR3 comprises 17 residues. Trimming left V 1 base short and J 5 bases short, with 17 bases between. Germline assignment: CDR1 KGHDR and CDR2 SFDVKD. For the CDR3, the DNA is TGTGCCACCAGTGATTTATGGGTCCTTACAGGAGATCAGCCCCAGCATTTT. Amino acids: CATSDLWVLTGDQPQHF.

This chain uses TRBV10-3 with TRBJ2-7, with a weak D call TRBD1 (5 bases). The CDR3 is 14 amino acids. V was pared by 10 bases and J by 3 bases, with 19 bases between. Germline loops: CDR1 ENHRY, CDR2 SYGVKD. The CDR3 sequence: CATLNRTFSYEQYF. DNA for the CDR3: TGTGCCACCCTAAACAGGACCTTCAGCTACGAGCAGTACTTC.

The V and J genes are TRBV28 and TRBJ1-2; possibly TRBD1 for D (5 bases). The CDR3 is 13 residues long. V dropped 5 bases and J dropped 5 bases, with 12 bases sitting between them. CDR1 MDHEN and CDR2 SYDVKM come from the germline V gene. The CDR3 sequence is CASSGDRVYGYTF. The CDR3 nucleotides are TGTGCCAGCAGTGGAGACAGAGTTTATGGCTACACCTTC.

The J gene is TRBJ1-3, the V gene TRBV2, with TRBD1 matching 7 bases. This CDR3 region has 19 residues. V shed 10 bases and J 1 base; nucleotides not matched to a gene: 22. The germline CDR1 and CDR2 sequences are SNHLY and FYNNEI. CDR3 in amino acids: CATQGQGHQGGFSGNTIYF. The CDR3 DNA sequence: TGTGCCACCCAAGGTCAGGGACACCAAGGGGGCTTTTCTGGAAACACCATATATTTT.

This sequence joins TRBV9 and TRBJ2-2; 10 bases are shared with TRBD1. V shed 3 bases, J shed 0 bases, and the junction held 11 bases outside the gene matches. From germline, CDR1 is SGDLS and CDR2 YYNGEE. The CDR3 totals 19 residues. CDR3 sequence: CASSDSRDRGLANTGELFF. The CDR3 bases are TGTGCCAGCAGCGACAGCCGGGACAGGGGTTTGGCGAACACCGGGGAGCTGTTTTTT. Full variable domain (remainder filled in from reference TRBV9 and TRBJ2-2): DSGVTQTPKHLITATGQRVTLRCSPRSGDLSVYWYQQSLDQGLQFLIQYYNGEERAKGNILERFSAQQFPDLHSELNLSSLELGDSALYFCASSDSRDRGLANTGELFFGEGSRLTVL.

The chain employs TRBV7-6 and TRBJ2-5, with 8 bases matching TRBD1. Per the germline V gene, CDR1 is SGHVS and CDR2 is FNYEAQ. V gave up 1 base and J gave up 5 bases; unmatched junction bases: 9. The CDR3 is 16 amino acids. CDR3 in DNA: TGTGCCAGCAGCTTAGGGACAGGGAGGACCGTTGAGACCCAGTACTTC. Encoded protein: CASSLGTGRTVETQYF.

The chain is built from TRBV28 and TRBJ2-1, with no clear D. Germline CDR1 is MDHEN and CDR2 is SYDVKM. V dropped 10 bases and J dropped 0 bases, with 13 bases sitting between them. The CDR3 is 14 amino acids. The DNA for the CDR3 is TGTGCCACTACCGTGGGTGGCTCCTACAATGAGCAGTTCTTC. Encoded protein: CATTVGGSYNEQFF.

CDR3 DNA sequence: TGTGCCAGCAGTACCCCAGGGGTAGTAAGCTCCTACAATGAGCAGTTCTTC. Amino acids: CASSTPGVVSSYNEQFF. The genes are TRBV27 and TRBJ2-1; tentative D call: TRBD1 (6 bases). CDR3 length equals 17 residues. The V end lost 5 bases, the J end lost 0 bases, and 17 bases lay between the germline ends. Germline loops: CDR1 MNHEY, CDR2 SMNVEV (reference sequence).

In its sample, this clone was seen a few times. The chain combines TRBV6-4 with TRBJ2-3; tentatively, D is TRBD1 (5 bases). Looked up from germline, CDR1 is MRHNA and CDR2 is SNTAGT. Trimming took off 0 bases at V and 1 base at J, with 11 bases between the two ends. The CDR3 sequence is 16 residues long. DNA for the CDR3: TGTGCCAGCAGTGACTCGAAGGGGTACGGCACAGATACGCAGTATTTT. This sequence encodes CASSDSKGYGTDTQYF.

This clone was observed once. The chain has TRBV18 and TRBJ2-7; D is ambiguous. The CDR3 is made up of 16 amino acids. V was pared by 0 bases and J by 3 bases, with 15 bases between. Germline V gene sequence: CDR1 KGHSH, CDR2 LQKENI. In DNA, the CDR3 is TGTGCCAGCTCACCACCGTTCGACGCCCGCGACTACGAGCAGTACTTC. Residues: CASSPPFDARDYEQYF. Filled out from reference TRBV18 and TRBJ2-7, the complete variable domain reads NAGVMQNPRHLVRRRGQEARLRCSPMKGHSHVYWYRQLPEEGLKFMVYLQKENIIDESGMPKERFSAEFPKEGPSILRIQQVVRGDSAAYFCASSPPFDARDYEQYFGPGTRLTVT.

The chain is built from TRBV19 and TRBJ2-3; D unresolved. V was clipped by 3 bases and J by 0 bases, with 10 bases between them. In germline, CDR1 is LNHDA, CDR2 SQIVND (reference sequence). The CDR3 consists of 15 residues. The CDR3 protein is CASSIQRASTDTQYF. The DNA for the CDR3 is TGTGCCAGTAGTATTCAGCGTGCTAGCACAGATACGCAGTATTTT.

The rearrangement links TRBV30 to TRBJ2-1; 10 nucleotides agree with TRBD2. The CDR3 extends over 14 amino acids. Unmatched junction bases numbered 9, after V lost 4 bases and J lost 9 bases. The germline CDR1 and CDR2 sequences are GTSNPN and SVGIG (reference sequence). The CDR3 DNA reads TGTGCCTGGAACGTACTAGCGGGAATGAGTGAGCAGTTCTTC. Amino acids: CAWNVLAGMSEQFF.

The V call is TRBV11-2, the J call TRBJ1-4; D unclear. Germline CDR1 reads SGHAT; CDR2 reads FQNNGV. CDR3 size: 13 residues. V was pared by 4 bases and J by 10 bases, with 13 bases between. CDR3 in DNA: TGTGCCAGCAGCTCTACTGCGCTCGGAAAACTGTTTTTT. Amino acids: CASSSTALGKLFF. Drawing the rest from reference TRBV11-2 and TRBJ1-4, the complete variable domain is EAGVAQSPRYKIIEKRQSVAFWCNPISGHATLYWYQQILGQGPKLLIQFQNNGVVDDSQLPKDRFSAERLKGVDSTLKIQPAKLEDSAVYLCASSSTALGKLFFGSGTQLSVL.

The gene calls are TRBV5-1 and TRBJ2-5; 9 positions match TRBD1. J was trimmed by 4 bases and V by 1 base; bases with no gene match: 8. The CDR3 consists of 16 residues. Germline V CDR1 and CDR2: SGHRS, YFSETQ. The CDR3: CASSLFDRGIGETQYF. Here the CDR3 DNA reads TGCGCCAGCAGCTTGTTCGACAGGGGGATTGGAGAGACCCAGTACTTC.

The V call is TRBV2, the J call TRBJ1-1; D remains ambiguous. Deletions cut 5 bases from V and 1 base from J, with 8 bases between. The CDR3 runs to 13 residues. Germline assignment: CDR1 SNHLY and CDR2 FYNNEI. Here the CDR3 DNA reads TGTGCCAGCAGTCGGCACCAGAACACTGAAGCTTTCTTT. Translation: CASSRHQNTEAFF.

This rearrangement joins TRBV18 to TRBJ2-2; TRBD1 might be the D (6 bases). CDR1 is KGHSH and CDR2 is LQKENI in the germline V gene. The V and J ends lost 2 bases and 7 bases respectively, with 14 bases between them. This CDR3 contains 15 residues. Here the CDR3 reads CASSPIAGDNGELFF. In DNA, the CDR3 is TGTGCCAGCTCACCAATCGCAGGGGATAACGGGGAGCTGTTTTTT.

This chain uses TRBV4-1 with TRBJ1-1; TRBD1 is a possible D gene (5 bases). Between the trimmed V and J ends, which lost 0 bases and 4 bases, there was a span of 12 bases. In germline, CDR1 is MGHRA, CDR2 YSYEKL. The length of the CDR3 is 15 residues. The CDR3 DNA follows: TGCGCCAGCAGCCAAGATCGCGAGGGACGCACTGAAGCTTTCTTT. Residues: CASSQDREGRTEAFF.

The rearrangement uses TRBV7-8 and TRBJ1-5, with 9 bases identical to TRBD1. CDR3 length: 17 residues. Germline trimming cut 5 bases from V and 9 bases from J; bases unmatched to any gene: 17. Germline assignment: CDR1 SGHVS and CDR2 FQNEAQ. The CDR3 region is CASSNRDRVVLGWPQHF. Written as DNA, the CDR3 is TGTGCCAGCAGCAACCGGGACAGGGTTGTACTCGGGTGGCCCCAGCATTTT.

This sequence joins TRBV12-3 or TRBV12-4 and TRBJ2-3; perhaps TRBD2 as D (6 bases). The CDR3 runs to 13 residues. V was clipped by 2 bases and J by 5 bases, with 8 bases between them. The CDR3 loop reads CASSLTGVDTQYF. The CDR3 bases are TGTGCCAGCAGTTTAACGGGGGTAGATACGCAGTATTTT.

This clone was seen more than once but under ten times. The chain recombines TRBV7-9 with TRBJ1-1; weak D call: TRBD1 (5 bases). Trimming took off 5 bases at V and 5 bases at J, with 6 bases between the two ends. The CDR3 has 11 residues. The V gene's germline CDR1 is SEHNR and CDR2 FQNEAQ (reference sequence). The CDR3 reads CASSRGTEAFF. For the CDR3, the DNA is TGTGCCAGCAGCCGGGGGACTGAAGCTTTCTTT.

The V call is TRBV4-2, the J call TRBJ1-4; TRBD1 matches at 10 bases. From germline, CDR1 is LGHNA and CDR2 YNFKEQ. The length of the CDR3 is 16 residues. With V trimmed by 0 bases and J by 6 bases, 4 bases remained unmatched. CDR3 region: CASSQDSGQGYEKLFF. In nucleotides, the CDR3 is TGTGCCAGCAGCCAAGACTCGGGACAGGGGTATGAAAAACTGTTTTTT.